This T cell receptor (beta chain) was captured in a study of OX40 agonist ivuxolimab in advanced cancers. Study-level background: While on treatment, patients had intravenous ivuxolimab at 0.01 to 10 mg/kg every 2 weeks. Three patients responded partially, comprising one with hepatocellular carcinoma and two with cutaneous melanoma. Study results and limitations: Among the least clonally expanded were partial responders at 0.1-3.0 mg/kg. Mean expanded clone counts were higher in CD8+ than CD4+ T cells.

This CDR3 is built from 12 residues. The germline V and J ends were trimmed by 6 bases and 3 bases, with 8 bases remaining between them. From germline, CDR1 is MNHNY and CDR2 SVGAGI (reference sequence). A note on this clone: The target antigen is unknown.

Data came from immunoSEQ multiplex PCR; TCRdb stores just in-frame clones and leaves some out. The sample carries about 46,000 clones, 88% recorded once. The sequence was collected from an adult with an advanced solid tumor such as melanoma, head and neck, liver or kidney cancer. The chain uses TRBV6-6 and TRBJ2-5, with D possibly TRBD1 on 6 matching bases. Here the sequenced sample was CD4+ or CD8+ T cells sorted from blood, taken in a trial of the OX40 agonist ivuxolimab. The CDR3 spells CASSRQEETQYF. CDR3 bases: TGTGCCAGCAGCCGACAGGAAGAGACCCAGTACTTC.